One sample yielded the 19 T cell receptor beta chains listed below, sequenced in a study of neurological immune-mediated disorders. As to time point: technical triplicate 2. TCRdb independently ran MiXCR on the 5' RACE reads; one entry per CDR3 protein. The data hold about 59,000 distinct CDR3 sequences, with approximately 25% observed a single time. Sequenced material: PBMCs. Every receptor here comes from a man aged 55 to 70 with HTLV-1-associated myelopathy (HAM/TSP).

This clonotype was counted ten times or more. The chain employs TRBV7-6 and TRBJ2-3, with a possible D match to TRBD1 (5 bases). This CDR3 is built from 15 residues. Trimming took off 5 bases at V and 0 bases at J, with 12 bases between the two ends. Germline loops: CDR1 SGHVS, CDR2 FNYEAQ. This CDR3 is CASSQPGSSTDTQYF. The CDR3 DNA follows: TGTGCCAGCAGCCAGCCAGGGTCTAGCACAGATACGCAGTATTTT.

This clonotype occurred a few times. J is TRBJ1-1 and V is TRBV3-1; tentative D call: TRBD1 (6 bases). The V gene's germline CDR1 is LGHDT and CDR2 YNNKEL (reference sequence). V gave up 0 bases and J gave up 3 bases, with 11 bases separating them. This CDR3 has 15 residues. In DNA, the CDR3 is TGTGCCAGCAGCCAAGATTGGGCAGGGGACACTGAAGCTTTCTTT. Its translation is CASSQDWAGDTEAFF. The full variable domain, rest sourced from reference TRBV3-1 and TRBJ1-1, is DTAVSQTPKYLVTQMGNDKSIKCEQNLGHDTMYWYKQDSKKFLKIMFSYNNKELIINETVPNRFSPKSPDKAHLNLHINSLELGDSAVYFCASSQDWAGDTEAFFGQGTRLTVV.

This clonotype was recorded many times. The chain couples TRBV7-2 to TRBJ2-5, with D unresolved. The CDR3 is made up of 14 amino acids. Trimming shortened V by 1 base and J by 5 bases, and 11 bases separated the two germline ends. The germline CDR1 and CDR2 sequences are SGHTA and FQGNSA. CDR3 sequence: CASSLVTGPETQYF. DNA for the CDR3: TGTGCCAGCAGCTTAGTCACCGGGCCTGAGACCCAGTACTTC. Filled out from reference TRBV7-2 and TRBJ2-5, the complete variable domain reads GAGVSQSPSNKVTEKGKDVELRCDPISGHTALYWYRQSLGQGLEFLIYFQGNSAPDKSGLPSDRFSAERTGGSVSTLTIQRTQQEDSAVYLCASSLVTGPETQYFGPGTRLLVL.

This clonotype occurred many times. The chain links TRBV6-5 to TRBJ2-1; D is unclear. Germline CDR1 reads MNHEY; CDR2 reads SVGAGI. With 8 bases removed from V and 9 bases from J, the gap between germline ends came to 17 bases. CDR3 length: 13 residues. The CDR3 bases are TGTGCCAGCCGTCTCCGGCCGGGTAGTGAGCAGTTCTTC. Translating gives CASRLRPGSEQFF.

This clonotype was seen at least ten times. The chain employs TRBV20-1 and TRBJ2-1; D remains unclear. CDR1 and CDR2 from the germline V gene are DFQATT and SNEGSKA (reference sequence). The CDR3 runs 11 residues. Trimming pared 0 bases from V and 10 bases from J, leaving 7 bases between. In nucleotides, the CDR3 is TGCAGTGCTAGAGATCATCCCGAGCAGTTCTTC. It codes for CSARDHPEQFF.

At least ten counts were recorded for this clonotype. The V and J genes are TRBV27 and TRBJ2-2; D may correspond to TRBD1 or TRBD2 (5 bases each). The CDR3 has 14 amino acids. V gave up 3 bases and J gave up 4 bases, with 9 bases separating them. The V gene's germline CDR1 is MNHEY and CDR2 SMNVEV (reference sequence). CDR3 protein: CASSFGTTTGELFF. The DNA for the CDR3 is TGTGCCAGCAGTTTCGGGACCACCACCGGGGAGCTGTTTTTT.

This clonotype showed up many times. The chain joins TRBV5-1 to TRBJ2-1; 12 bases line up with TRBD2. V was clipped by 0 bases and J by 3 bases; unmatched bases: 4. The CDR3 contains 17 residues. CDR1 and CDR2 from the germline V gene are SGHRS and YFSETQ. The CDR3 nucleotides read TGCGCCAGCAGCTTGGTAGCGACTAGCGGGGGCTACAATGAGCAGTTCTTC. Translated, it gives CASSLVATSGGYNEQFF.

This clonotype was counted many times. This sequence joins TRBV20-1 and TRBJ1-4; 7 positions match TRBD1. CDR3 length equals 13 residues. Germline lookup yields CDR1 DFQATT and CDR2 SNEGSKA (reference sequence). The junction had 2 bases not matched to a gene; V was cut back by 4 bases and J by 3 bases. CDR3 region: CSANRGANEKLFF. DNA for the CDR3: TGCAGTGCTAACAGGGGAGCTAATGAAAAACTGTTTTTT.

This clonotype has a count of ten or more. The chain has TRBV12-3 or TRBV12-4 and TRBJ1-3, with D perhaps matching TRBD1 (6 bases). Trimming removed 3 bases at V and 0 bases at J, with 12 bases between. The CDR3 sequence is 16 residues long. CDR3 protein: CASSLGGPSSGNTIYF. The CDR3 DNA is TGTGCCAGCAGTTTGGGGGGCCCCAGCTCTGGAAACACCATATATTTT.

This chain uses TRBV29-1 with TRBJ1-2; the D gene is possibly TRBD1 (6 bases). Germline V CDR1 and CDR2: SQVTM, ANQGSEA. The CDR3 runs 12 residues. V was trimmed by 6 bases and J by 6 bases, leaving 14 bases between them. The CDR3: CSVNRVTNGYTF. CDR3 nucleotides: TGCAGCGTGAACAGGGTAACCAATGGCTACACCTTC.

The V and J genes are TRBV5-6 and TRBJ2-1, with TRBD2 matching 11 bases. CDR3 length: 15 amino acids. In germline, CDR1 is SGHDT, CDR2 YYEEEE. Trimming at V came to 2 bases and at J to 7 bases, leaving 5 bases not matched to a gene. CDR3 sequence (DNA): TGTGCCAGCAGCTTTGGTAGCGGGAGGGGAAATGAGCAGTTCTTC. This gives the protein CASSFGSGRGNEQFF.

This clonotype occurred many times. V usage is TRBV5-6 and J usage is TRBJ2-7; the D gene is possibly TRBD2 (5 bases). The CDR3 loop spans 14 amino acids. Germline V CDR1 and CDR2: SGHDT, YYEEEE. With 4 bases removed from V and 0 bases from J, the gap between germline ends came to 11 bases. CDR3 sequence: CASSISGSSYEQYF. The CDR3 bases are TGTGCCAGCAGCATAAGCGGATCCTCCTACGAGCAGTACTTC.

This clonotype was observed many times. The V call is TRBV12-3 or TRBV12-4, the J call TRBJ1-5; no clear D gene. This CDR3 is built from 13 residues. V dropped 6 bases and J dropped 5 bases, with 11 bases sitting between them. The CDR3 DNA reads as TGTGCCAGCAGCCGAGGGCAGGATCAGCCCCAGCATTTT. Translated, it gives CASSRGQDQPQHF.

This clonotype was detected ten times or more. CDR3 bases: TGCGCCAGCGCCAGGGACTCGAACGAGCAGTACTTC. Protein sequence: CASARDSNEQYF. This sequence joins TRBV5-1 and TRBJ2-7; D perhaps matches TRBD2 (6 bases). There are 12 residues in the CDR3. Trimming stripped 7 bases from V and 5 bases from J, with 13 bases between. CDR1 SGHRS and CDR2 YFSETQ come from the germline V gene.

This chain uses TRBV20-1 with TRBJ2-7; 7 bases fit TRBD2. This CDR3 has 16 residues. V shed 2 bases and J 0 bases; nucleotides not matched to a gene: 10. CDR1 and CDR2 from the germline V gene are DFQATT and SNEGSKA (reference sequence). The CDR3 loop reads CSARSPRSGVSYEQYF. In nucleotides, the CDR3 is TGCAGTGCTAGATCGCCTAGGAGCGGGGTCTCCTACGAGCAGTACTTC.

This clonotype was recorded at least ten times. J is TRBJ2-6 and V is TRBV20-1, with D possibly matching TRBD2 (6 bases). The germline V gene has CDR1 DFQATT and CDR2 SNEGSKA (reference sequence). The CDR3 extends over 17 amino acids. V lost 3 bases, J lost 3 bases, and 18 bases lay in between. DNA for the CDR3: TGCAGTGCTAGGGGGGGATTCTATCGCAGTGGGGCCAACGTCCTGACTTTC. Its translation: CSARGGFYRSGANVLTF.

This clonotype was recorded at least ten times. The V and J genes are TRBV29-1 and TRBJ2-7, with a tentative D call TRBD2 (5 bases). Germline loops: CDR1 SQVTM, CDR2 ANQGSEA. The CDR3 runs 15 residues. V was clipped by 4 bases and J by 7 bases, with 23 bases between them. The CDR3 bases are TGCAGCGTTGCGACCTCGGGGAAAACACTGGGGGAGCAGTACTTC. This sequence encodes CSVATSGKTLGEQYF.

The chain is built from TRBV7-9 and TRBJ2-7, with unresolved D. The CDR3 covers 14 residues. Germline lookup yields CDR1 SEHNR and CDR2 FQNEAQ (reference sequence). Trimming took off 0 bases at V and 2 bases at J, with 8 bases between the two ends. CDR3 coding DNA: TGTGCCAGCAGCTTAGCGAGTCTCACCTACGAGCAGTACTTC. It codes for CASSLASLTYEQYF.

This clonotype was counted at least ten times. V usage is TRBV5-1 and J usage is TRBJ1-5, with D unclear. CDR3 size: 16 residues. Per the germline V gene, CDR1 is SGHRS and CDR2 is YFSETQ. Trimming took off 0 bases at V and 2 bases at J, with 12 bases between the two ends. The DNA of the CDR3 is TGCGCCAGCAGCTTGGTTTTCGTTAATGGCAATCAGCCCCAGCATTTT. The encoded protein is CASSLVFVNGNQPQHF. Based on the CDR3 plus reference TRBV5-1 and TRBJ1-5, the full variable domain is KAGVTQTPRYLIKTRGQQVTLSCSPISGHRSVSWYQQTPGQGLQFLFEYFSETQRNKGNFPGRFSGRQFSNSRSEMNVSTLELGDSALYLCASSLVFVNGNQPQHFGDGTRLSIL.